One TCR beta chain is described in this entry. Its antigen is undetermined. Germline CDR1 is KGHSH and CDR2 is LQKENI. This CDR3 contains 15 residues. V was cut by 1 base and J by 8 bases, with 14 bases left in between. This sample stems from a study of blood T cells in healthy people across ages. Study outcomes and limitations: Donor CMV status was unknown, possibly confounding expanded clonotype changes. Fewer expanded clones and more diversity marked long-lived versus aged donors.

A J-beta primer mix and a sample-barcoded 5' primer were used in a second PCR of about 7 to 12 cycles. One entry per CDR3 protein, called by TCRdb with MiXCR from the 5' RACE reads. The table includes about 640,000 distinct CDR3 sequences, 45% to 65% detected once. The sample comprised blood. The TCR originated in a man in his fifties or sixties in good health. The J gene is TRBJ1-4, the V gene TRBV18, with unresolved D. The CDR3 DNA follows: TGTGCCAGCTCACCACGGCACAATGTGCAGGAAAAACTGTTTTTT. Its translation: CASSPRHNVQEKLFF.